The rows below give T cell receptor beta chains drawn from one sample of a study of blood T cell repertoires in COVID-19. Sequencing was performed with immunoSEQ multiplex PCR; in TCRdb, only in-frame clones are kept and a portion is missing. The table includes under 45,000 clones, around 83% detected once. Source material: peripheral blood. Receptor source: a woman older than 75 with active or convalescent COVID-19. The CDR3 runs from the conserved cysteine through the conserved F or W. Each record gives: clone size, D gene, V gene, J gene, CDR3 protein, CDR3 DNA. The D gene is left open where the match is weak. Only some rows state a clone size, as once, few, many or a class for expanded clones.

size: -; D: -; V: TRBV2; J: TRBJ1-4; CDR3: CASTGIGNEKLFF; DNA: TGTGCCAGCACAGGGATTGGGAATGAAAAACTGTTTTTT
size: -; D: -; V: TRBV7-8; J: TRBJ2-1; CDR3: CASILWWGESYNEQFF; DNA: TGTGCCAGCATCCTCTGGTGGGGGGAGTCCTACAATGAGCAGTTCTTC
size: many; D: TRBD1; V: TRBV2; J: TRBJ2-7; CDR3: CATQGVGTYEQYF; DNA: TGTGCCACGCAGGGGGTTGGAACCTACGAGCAGTACTTC
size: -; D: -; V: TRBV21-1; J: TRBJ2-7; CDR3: CASSPPLADEQYF; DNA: TGTGCCAGCAGCCCGCCACTAGCGGACGAGCAGTACTTC
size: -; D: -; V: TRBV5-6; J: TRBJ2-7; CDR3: CATPTGNYEQYF; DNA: TGTGCCACCCCCACAGGAAACTACGAGCAGTACTTC
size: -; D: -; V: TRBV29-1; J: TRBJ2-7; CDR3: CRDRLACYEQYF; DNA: TGCAGAGATAGGCTAGCGTGCTACGAGCAGTACTTC
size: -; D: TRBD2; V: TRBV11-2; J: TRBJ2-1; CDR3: CASSSGLAGAAEQFF; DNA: TGTGCCAGCAGCTCCGGACTAGCGGGAGCGGCTGAGCAGTTCTTC
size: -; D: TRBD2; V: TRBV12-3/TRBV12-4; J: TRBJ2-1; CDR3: CASRLNSGYEQFF; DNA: TGTGCCAGCAGATTAAATAGCGGGTATGAGCAGTTCTTC
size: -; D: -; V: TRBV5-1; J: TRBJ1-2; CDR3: CASSLQGYGYTF; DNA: TGCGCCAGCAGCTTACAGGGCTATGGCTACACCTTC
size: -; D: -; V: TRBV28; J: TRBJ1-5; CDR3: CASSLVVRGNGPQHF; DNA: TGTGCCAGCAGTTTAGTCGTAAGAGGGAACGGGCCCCAGCATTTT
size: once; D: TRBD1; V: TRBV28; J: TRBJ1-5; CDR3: CASSLLAGTGANQPQHF; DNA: TGTGCCAGCAGTTTATTAGCCGGGACAGGTGCTAATCAGCCCCAGCATTTT
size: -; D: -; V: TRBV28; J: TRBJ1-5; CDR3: CATHVIGHSNQPQHF; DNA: TGTGCCACCCATGTGATCGGTCATAGCAATCAGCCCCAGCATTTT
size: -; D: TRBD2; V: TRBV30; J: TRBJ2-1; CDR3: CAWSVTSGPNEQFF; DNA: TGTGCCTGGAGTGTAACTAGCGGGCCCAATGAGCAGTTCTTC
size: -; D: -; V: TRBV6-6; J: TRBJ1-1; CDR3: CASSRVNTEAFF; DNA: TGTGCCAGCAGCCGGGTGAACACTGAAGCTTTCTTT
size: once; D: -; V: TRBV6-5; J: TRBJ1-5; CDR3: CATQQNLAQPQHF; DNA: TGTGCCACTCAACAGAACCTGGCTCAGCCCCAGCATTTT
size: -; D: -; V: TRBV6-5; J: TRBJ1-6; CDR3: CASSYNRESPLHF; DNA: TGTGCCAGCAGTTACAACAGAGAATCACCCCTCCACTTT
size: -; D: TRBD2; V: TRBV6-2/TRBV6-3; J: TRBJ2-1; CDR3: CASSYQGGSSYNEQFF; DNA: TGTGCCAGCAGTTACCAGGGCGGGAGCTCCTACAATGAGCAGTTCTTC
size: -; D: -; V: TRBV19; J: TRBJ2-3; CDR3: CASSLAGSYDTQYF; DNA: TGTGCCAGTAGTTTGGCAGGGTCTTATGATACGCAGTATTTT
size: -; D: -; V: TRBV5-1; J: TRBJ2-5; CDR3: CASAAGAHGRETQYF; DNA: TGCGCCAGCGCCGCGGGCGCACACGGTCGAGAGACCCAGTACTTC
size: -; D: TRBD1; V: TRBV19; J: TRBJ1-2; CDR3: CATRPERGRVSYVYGYTF; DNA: TGTGCCACCAGGCCTGAGAGGGGGCGCGTTTCTTACGTATATGGCTACACCTTC
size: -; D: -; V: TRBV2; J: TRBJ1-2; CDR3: CASSGPGRNYGYTF; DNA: TGTGCCAGCAGTGGCCCAGGCCGAAACTATGGCTACACCTTC
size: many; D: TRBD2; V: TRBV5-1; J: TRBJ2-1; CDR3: CASSWVAGHNNEQFF; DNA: TGCGCCAGCAGCTGGGTAGCGGGACATAACAATGAGCAGTTCTTC
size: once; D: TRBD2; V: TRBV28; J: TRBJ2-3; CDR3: CASSTPIAGTFTDTQYF; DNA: TGTGCCAGCAGCACCCCCATAGCGGGGACGTTCACAGATACGCAGTATTTT
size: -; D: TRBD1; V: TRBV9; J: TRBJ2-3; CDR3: CASSVTGGLDTQYF; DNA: TGTGCCAGCAGCGTAACAGGGGGTCTGGATACGCAGTATTTT
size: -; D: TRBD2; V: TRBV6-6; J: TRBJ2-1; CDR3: CASTPVLAVYNEQFF; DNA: TGTGCCAGCACCCCGGTGCTAGCGGTTTACAATGAGCAGTTCTTC
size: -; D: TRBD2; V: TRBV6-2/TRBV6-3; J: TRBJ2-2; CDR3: CASSGGLAGNTGELFF; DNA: TGTGCCAGCAGCGGGGGACTAGCGGGGAACACCGGGGAGCTGTTTTTT
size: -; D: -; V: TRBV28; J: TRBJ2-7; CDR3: CASSFQPGPYEQYF; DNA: TGTGCCAGCAGTTTCCAGCCAGGGCCTTACGAGCAGTACTTC
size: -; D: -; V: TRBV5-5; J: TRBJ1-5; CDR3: CASSLQVSNQPQHF; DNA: TGTGCCAGCAGCCTACAGGTTAGCAATCAGCCCCAGCATTTT
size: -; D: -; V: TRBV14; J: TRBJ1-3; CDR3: CASSPRGLWGAGNTIYF; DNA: TGTGCCAGCAGTCCTCGAGGGTTATGGGGAGCCGGAAACACCATATATTTT
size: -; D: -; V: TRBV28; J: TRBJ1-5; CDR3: CASRPERRNQPQHF; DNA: TGTGCCAGCAGGCCCGAAAGGAGGAATCAGCCCCAGCATTTT
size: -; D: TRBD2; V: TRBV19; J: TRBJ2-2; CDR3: CASGDGRRAGELFF; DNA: TGTGCCAGTGGTGACGGGAGGAGGGCCGGGGAGCTGTTTTTT